These T cell receptor beta chains were read from a single sample in a study of blood T cell repertoires in COVID-19. Measured with immunoSEQ multiplex PCR; TCRdb has only the in-frame clones, and not every one. The top ten clones hold roughly 14% of a sample with approximately 230,000 clones, around 90% of them seen once. Sample: PBMCs or T cells enriched from blood (not recorded which). Source of these receptors: a woman between 45 and 60 years old with acute COVID-19. CDR3s include the opening cysteine and the closing phenylalanine or tryptophan. The D gene is left open where the match is weak. Size is stated for part of the rows, as once, few or many counts, or as a class when the clone is expanded.

v_call: TRBV7-2; d_call: -; j_call: TRBJ1-6; clone_size: -; cdr3_nt: TGTGCCAGCAGCTCAATGGGACTGACCAATTCACCCCTCCACTTT; cdr3_aa: CASSSMGLTNSPLHF
v_call: TRBV6-2/TRBV6-3; d_call: -; j_call: TRBJ2-7; clone_size: -; cdr3_nt: TGTGCCAGCAGTTCTCATTCTGCCGGGATAGGCTACGAGCAGTACTTC; cdr3_aa: CASSSHSAGIGYEQYF
v_call: TRBV7-3; d_call: TRBD2; j_call: TRBJ2-1; clone_size: few; cdr3_nt: TGTGCCAGCAGCTTAAGCGGGAGTGGGCAGTTCTTC; cdr3_aa: CASSLSGSGQFF
v_call: TRBV19; d_call: -; j_call: TRBJ2-1; clone_size: -; cdr3_nt: TGTGCCAGTAGTATATATCCCCAGGCCCCTATTAATGAGCAGTTCTTC; cdr3_aa: CASSIYPQAPINEQFF
v_call: TRBV2; d_call: -; j_call: TRBJ2-1; clone_size: -; cdr3_nt: TGTGCCAGCAGTGTTAGCGCTGGGAATGAGCAGTTCTTC; cdr3_aa: CASSVSAGNEQFF
v_call: TRBV19; d_call: -; j_call: TRBJ1-6; clone_size: -; cdr3_nt: TGTGCCAGTAGTTCCCTGGGGGCAGGGAATTCACCCCTCCACTTT; cdr3_aa: CASSSLGAGNSPLHF
v_call: TRBV28; d_call: TRBD2; j_call: TRBJ2-3; clone_size: -; cdr3_nt: TGTGCCAGCAGTTTTTGGCACCTTCTCCCGGGACTAGCGGGAGTTTCCCGTGGGACAGATACGCAGTATTTT; cdr3_aa: CASSFWHLLPGLAGVSRGTDTQYF
v_call: TRBV9; d_call: -; j_call: TRBJ2-6; clone_size: once; cdr3_nt: TGTGCCAGCAGCCACCCCAAACGGGTCTCTGGGGCCAACGTCCTGACTTTC; cdr3_aa: CASSHPKRVSGANVLTF
v_call: TRBV18; d_call: -; j_call: TRBJ1-2; clone_size: -; cdr3_nt: TGTGCCAGCTCACCTTCTTTAGCGGATGGCTACACCTTC; cdr3_aa: CASSPSLADGYTF
v_call: TRBV27; d_call: TRBD2; j_call: TRBJ2-1; clone_size: -; cdr3_nt: TGTGCCAGCAGTTCCGGACTAGCGGGAGATAATGAGCAGTTCTTC; cdr3_aa: CASSSGLAGDNEQFF
v_call: TRBV10-3; d_call: -; j_call: TRBJ1-6; clone_size: -; cdr3_nt: TGTGCCATCAGTGAGTCTACGGGTTTTAATTCACCCCTCCACTTT; cdr3_aa: CAISESTGFNSPLHF
v_call: TRBV10-2; d_call: TRBD1; j_call: TRBJ1-1; clone_size: -; cdr3_nt: TGCGCCAGCAGTAGTACAGGGGGAACTGAAGCTTTCTTT; cdr3_aa: CASSSTGGTEAFF
v_call: TRBV27; d_call: -; j_call: TRBJ2-7; clone_size: once; cdr3_nt: TGTGCCAGCAGTTTCAGTTTTTCCTACGAGCAGTACTTC; cdr3_aa: CASSFSFSYEQYF
v_call: TRBV7-9; d_call: TRBD2; j_call: TRBJ2-5; clone_size: -; cdr3_nt: TGTGCCAGCAGCGTAATCCCCTCTAGCGGGAGTATACAGACCCAGTACTTC; cdr3_aa: CASSVIPSSGSIQTQYF
v_call: TRBV6-2/TRBV6-3; d_call: -; j_call: TRBJ2-7; clone_size: -; cdr3_nt: TGTGCCAGCAGTTACTTTCCGACTGTAGATTCCTACGAGCAGTACTTC; cdr3_aa: CASSYFPTVDSYEQYF
v_call: TRBV5-1; d_call: -; j_call: TRBJ2-7; clone_size: -; cdr3_nt: TGCGCCAGCAGACGGGGAACAGAGACGTCCTACGAGCAGTACTTC; cdr3_aa: CASRRGTETSYEQYF
v_call: TRBV2; d_call: TRBD1; j_call: TRBJ1-5; clone_size: -; cdr3_nt: TGTGCCAGCAGGGACAGGAAAAATAGCAATCAGCCCCAGCATTTT; cdr3_aa: CASRDRKNSNQPQHF
v_call: TRBV9; d_call: TRBD1; j_call: TRBJ1-5; clone_size: -; cdr3_nt: TGTGCCAGCAGCGTAGGGCAGGGGGCTTTTCAGCCCCAGCATTTT; cdr3_aa: CASSVGQGAFQPQHF
v_call: TRBV28; d_call: -; j_call: TRBJ2-2; clone_size: -; cdr3_nt: TGTGCCAGCAGTTTTGCCGGGACGAACACCGGGGAGCTGTTTTTT; cdr3_aa: CASSFAGTNTGELFF
v_call: TRBV3-1/TRBV3-2; d_call: -; j_call: TRBJ2-1; clone_size: -; cdr3_nt: TGTGCCAGCACCCCCGGGGAACGGGGGAGATACAATGAGCAGTTCTTC; cdr3_aa: CASTPGERGRYNEQFF
v_call: TRBV19; d_call: -; j_call: TRBJ2-2; clone_size: -; cdr3_nt: TGTGCCAGTAGTATAGTACTAGCTTCCGGGGAGCTGTTTTTT; cdr3_aa: CASSIVLASGELFF
v_call: TRBV28; d_call: TRBD1; j_call: TRBJ2-7; clone_size: -; cdr3_nt: TGTGCCAGCAGTTTTAGGGGGCGAGACGAGCAGTACTTC; cdr3_aa: CASSFRGRDEQYF
v_call: TRBV27; d_call: -; j_call: TRBJ2-1; clone_size: -; cdr3_nt: TGTGCCAGCAGTCCTCCCCCCGGGACAACTAACAATGAGCAGTTCTTC; cdr3_aa: CASSPPPGTTNNEQFF
v_call: TRBV3-1/TRBV3-2; d_call: TRBD1; j_call: TRBJ1-2; clone_size: once; cdr3_nt: TGTGCCAGCAGCCTCCGGACAGGAGATAACTATGGCTACACCTTC; cdr3_aa: CASSLRTGDNYGYTF
v_call: TRBV12-3/TRBV12-4; d_call: TRBD2; j_call: TRBJ2-1; clone_size: -; cdr3_nt: TGTGCCAGCGCTGGGGGGACTAGGAATGAGCAGTTCTTC; cdr3_aa: CASAGGTRNEQFF
v_call: TRBV7-3; d_call: TRBD2; j_call: TRBJ2-7; clone_size: -; cdr3_nt: TGTGCCAGCAGCCCGCCGCCTAGCGGGTGTCCCTACGAGCAGTACTTC; cdr3_aa: CASSPPPSGCPYEQYF
v_call: TRBV18; d_call: TRBD1; j_call: TRBJ2-1; clone_size: few; cdr3_nt: TGTGCCAGCTCACCACGGACAGGGGAGCAGTTCTTC; cdr3_aa: CASSPRTGEQFF
v_call: TRBV2; d_call: -; j_call: TRBJ1-3; clone_size: -; cdr3_nt: TGTGCCAGCAACGCCGCGGAGGGGAATGGAAATACCATATATTTT; cdr3_aa: CASNAAEGNGNTIYF
v_call: TRBV3-1/TRBV3-2; d_call: TRBD1; j_call: TRBJ2-7; clone_size: -; cdr3_nt: TGTGCCAGCAGCCGGACAGGGGGGCCCTACGAGCAGTACTTC; cdr3_aa: CASSRTGGPYEQYF
v_call: TRBV7-9; d_call: TRBD1; j_call: TRBJ2-7; clone_size: -; cdr3_nt: TGTGCCAGCAGCTTTAGGACAGGGGTTGGATCCTACGAGCAGTACTTC; cdr3_aa: CASSFRTGVGSYEQYF
v_call: TRBV28; d_call: TRBD1; j_call: TRBJ1-3; clone_size: -; cdr3_nt: TGTGCCAGCGGGACAGGGAGGAACACCATATATTTT; cdr3_aa: CASGTGRNTIYF
v_call: TRBV18; d_call: TRBD1; j_call: TRBJ1-2; clone_size: -; cdr3_nt: TGTGCCAGCTCCCCCCAGGACAGGAACTATGGCTACACCTTC; cdr3_aa: CASSPQDRNYGYTF
v_call: TRBV5-1; d_call: TRBD2; j_call: TRBJ2-7; clone_size: -; cdr3_nt: TGCGCCAGCAGCTTGGGACTAGCGGGGGCCTACGAGCAGTACTTC; cdr3_aa: CASSLGLAGAYEQYF
v_call: TRBV12-3/TRBV12-4; d_call: -; j_call: TRBJ2-5; clone_size: -; cdr3_nt: TGTGCCAGCAGTAACAGGGACCAAGAGACCCAGTACTTC; cdr3_aa: CASSNRDQETQYF
v_call: TRBV11-2; d_call: -; j_call: TRBJ1-5; clone_size: -; cdr3_nt: TGTGCCAGCAGCTTAGTTGGCGTCTCGGGGTATAGCAATCAGCCCCAGCATTTT; cdr3_aa: CASSLVGVSGYSNQPQHF
v_call: TRBV2; d_call: TRBD1; j_call: TRBJ2-5; clone_size: few; cdr3_nt: TGTGCCACCGAGAGAGGACAGGGGGCTGAGACCCAGTACTTC; cdr3_aa: CATERGQGAETQYF
v_call: TRBV29-1; d_call: TRBD1; j_call: TRBJ2-6; clone_size: -; cdr3_nt: TGCAGCGTTGTTTTCTGGGCAGGGGGCGCCGGGGCCAACGTCCTGACTTTC; cdr3_aa: CSVVFWAGGAGANVLTF
v_call: TRBV28; d_call: -; j_call: TRBJ1-3; clone_size: -; cdr3_nt: TGTGCCAGCAGGCTTAGTGACTGGGTAGGGCAGGGGTATTCTGGAAACACCATATATTTT; cdr3_aa: CASRLSDWVGQGYSGNTIYF
v_call: TRBV10-3; d_call: -; j_call: TRBJ2-5; clone_size: -; cdr3_nt: TGTGCCATCAGTGAGCGTGGGGGGATCGGGGAACAGACCCAGTACTTC; cdr3_aa: CAISERGGIGEQTQYF
v_call: TRBV18; d_call: -; j_call: TRBJ2-5; clone_size: -; cdr3_nt: TGTGCCAGCTCACCACTCAGGGTCCAAGAGACCCAGTACTTC; cdr3_aa: CASSPLRVQETQYF
v_call: TRBV4-3; d_call: TRBD2; j_call: TRBJ2-7; clone_size: -; cdr3_nt: TGCGCCAGCAGCCCTCTAGCGGGAGGGCGCTCCTACGAGCAGTACTTC; cdr3_aa: CASSPLAGGRSYEQYF
v_call: TRBV25-1; d_call: -; j_call: TRBJ1-6; clone_size: -; cdr3_nt: TGTGCCAGCAGTCCCAGAAGGGGATTAGAATCACCCCTCCACTTT; cdr3_aa: CASSPRRGLESPLHF